This record looks at one TCR beta chain sequence and its context. The antigen remains undetermined. Every bit of the isolated RNA underwent reverse transcription, so sequencing read expressed TCRB transcripts. Sequencing used immunoSEQ multiplex PCR; TCRdb keeps in-frame clones, though not all of them. The sample has about 290,000 clones, about 8.5% seen once; the top ten hold more than 0.9%. This sample was taken from a study of beta chain features in type 1 diabetes. Broader study findings: Comparison showed that naive, central memory and Treg TCRB repertoires appeared more similar among patients than among healthy donors.

Germline V gives CDR1 LGHNA, CDR2 YNFKEQ. The trim removed 0 bases at V and 5 bases at J, leaving 6 bases unmatched. The CDR3 consists of 15 residues. The sample consisted of central memory CD4+ T cells from blood. The chain has TRBV4-2 and TRBJ2-5; the match to TRBD2 covers 7 bases. The origin of this receptor is a woman aged 18-35 years in good health. The CDR3 protein is CASSQDWEGRETQYF. The CDR3 DNA sequence: TGTGCCAGCAGCCAAGACTGGGAGGGGAGGGAGACCCAGTACTTC.